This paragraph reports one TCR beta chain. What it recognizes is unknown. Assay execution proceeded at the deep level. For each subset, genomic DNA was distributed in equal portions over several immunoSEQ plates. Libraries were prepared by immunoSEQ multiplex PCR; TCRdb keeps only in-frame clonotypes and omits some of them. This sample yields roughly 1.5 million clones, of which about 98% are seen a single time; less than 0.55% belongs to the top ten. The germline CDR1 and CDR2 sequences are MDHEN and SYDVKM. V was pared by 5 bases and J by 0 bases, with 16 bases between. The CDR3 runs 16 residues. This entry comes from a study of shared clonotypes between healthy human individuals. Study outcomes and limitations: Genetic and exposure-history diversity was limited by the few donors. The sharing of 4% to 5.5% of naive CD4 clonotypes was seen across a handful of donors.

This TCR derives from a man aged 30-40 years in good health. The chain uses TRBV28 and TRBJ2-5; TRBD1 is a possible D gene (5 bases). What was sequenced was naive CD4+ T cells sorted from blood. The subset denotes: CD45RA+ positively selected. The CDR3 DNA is TGTGCCAGCAGTCCATACAGGAGCTCGTACCAAGAGACCCAGTACTTC. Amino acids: CASSPYRSSYQETQYF.